The 7 T cell receptor beta chains below come from one sample, sequenced in a study of CD8 T cells in ankylosing spondylitis (dated by TCRdb to the late 2010s). Libraries came from 5' RACE. TCRdb shows the sequencer as Illumina HiSeq 2500. TCRdb's own reprocessing of the public reads used fastp at Q25 and MiXCR and kept productive beta chains. Rows with a matching CDR3 protein are joined into one entry that keeps the most common DNA and genes. Present in this sample are 380,000 or so distinct CDR3 sequences, approximately 22% of which were seen just once. The biggest ten clones account for about 12% of the sample. The sequenced sample consisted of blood, either unsorted or a sorted T cell fraction (not recorded which). All receptors come from a male donor with ankylosing spondylitis or in good health (not recorded which).

This clonotype ranks as medium-sized (0.01 to 0.1%). This rearrangement joins TRBV12-3 or TRBV12-4 to TRBJ2-5; D not certain. The CDR3 runs to 11 residues. V was cut by 6 bases and J by 5 bases, with 7 bases left in between. The CDR3 here is CASSLIETQYF. DNA for the CDR3: TGTGCCAGCAGCCTGATCGAGACCCAGTACTTC.

In its sample, this clonotype was seen a few times. J is TRBJ2-7 and V is TRBV6-5; D possibly matches TRBD1 or TRBD2 (5 bases each). This CDR3 is 17 amino acids long. Trimming stripped 0 bases from V and 0 bases from J, with 15 bases between. The germline gives CDR1 MNHEY, CDR2 SVGAGI. The CDR3 here is CASSYSTRDGPSYEQYF. The CDR3 nucleotides read TGTGCCAGCAGTTACTCGACGAGGGACGGTCCCTCCTACGAGCAGTACTTC.

This clonotype is termed medium-sized (0.01 to 0.1%). The rearrangement uses TRBV12-3 or TRBV12-4 and TRBJ2-1, with D unresolved. Trimming took 0 bases from V and 7 from J, leaving 7 bases between them. CDR3 length: 13 amino acids. CDR3 nucleotides: TGTGCCAGCAGTTTAGCAGGGTGGAATGAGCAGTTCTTC. Translated: CASSLAGWNEQFF.

The chain employs TRBV12-3 or TRBV12-4 and TRBJ1-1; D not certain. V was trimmed by 1 base and J by 0 bases, leaving 12 bases between them. The CDR3 runs to 16 residues. CDR3 sequence reads: CASSLGQAWVNTEAFF. The CDR3 nucleotides read TGTGCCAGCAGTTTAGGTCAGGCCTGGGTGAACACTGAAGCTTTCTTT.

The CDR3 DNA reads TGTGCCAGCAGCCAAGGTAGTAGGGGTTCCTACGAGCAGTACTTC. Translating gives CASSQGSRGSYEQYF. This chain joins TRBV4-2 and TRBJ2-7, with a possible D match to TRBD1 (5 bases). V was trimmed by 1 base and J by 1 base, leaving 11 bases between them. CDR3 length: 15 residues. Germline CDR1 and CDR2: LGHNA and YNFKEQ.

This clonotype was counted at least ten times. V gene TRBV12-3 or TRBV12-4 combines with J gene TRBJ2-3; the D gene is possibly TRBD1 (6 bases). V was clipped by 4 bases and J by 5 bases, with 16 bases between them. CDR3 length: 15 amino acids. CDR3 loop: CASSYGGTSGDTQYF. The CDR3, as DNA: TGTGCCAGCAGTTATGGGGGCACTTCTGGAGATACGCAGTATTTT.

The rearrangement joins TRBV7-6 to TRBJ2-3; TRBD2 matches at 7 bases. The CDR3 sequence is 16 residues long. Per germline, CDR1 SGHVS and CDR2 FNYEAQ. Unmatched junction bases numbered 8, after V lost 4 bases and J lost 1 base. The CDR3 sequence is CASSSELAGGTDTQYF. CDR3 nucleotides: TGTGCCAGCAGCTCCGAGTTGGCGGGGGGCACAGATACGCAGTATTTT.